This TCR beta chain was documented in a study of radiotherapy plus CTLA-4 blockade in lung cancer. Study details: For 18% of patients, objective responses occurred, and roughly 31% had disease control.

Study-wide results and limits: The best predictor of response was reported to be early blood T cell clone dynamics, with interferon-beta. Blood-borne expansion of tumor-derived TCR clones followed radiotherapy plus ipilimumab.

The CDR3 totals 17 residues. The germline gives CDR1 SGHAT, CDR2 FQNNGV. V was pared by 0 bases and J by 5 bases, with 17 bases between. Remarks on this clone: Its antigen is unidentified.

Sequencing used immunoSEQ multiplex PCR; TCRdb keeps in-frame clones, though not all of them. This sample has more than 90,000 clones, with 70% to 90% found just once. The sequence came from a human donor with non-small cell lung cancer that progressed on radiotherapy plus ipilimumab. This specimen consisted of peripheral blood, obtained from a patient treated with radiotherapy plus ipilimumab. V gene TRBV11-2 combines with J gene TRBJ2-1; D unresolved. Here the CDR3 DNA reads TGTGCCAGCAGCTTAGATTTTTGGTCTAGTGGAGACAATGAGCAGTTCTTC. It yields the protein CASSLDFWSSGDNEQFF.